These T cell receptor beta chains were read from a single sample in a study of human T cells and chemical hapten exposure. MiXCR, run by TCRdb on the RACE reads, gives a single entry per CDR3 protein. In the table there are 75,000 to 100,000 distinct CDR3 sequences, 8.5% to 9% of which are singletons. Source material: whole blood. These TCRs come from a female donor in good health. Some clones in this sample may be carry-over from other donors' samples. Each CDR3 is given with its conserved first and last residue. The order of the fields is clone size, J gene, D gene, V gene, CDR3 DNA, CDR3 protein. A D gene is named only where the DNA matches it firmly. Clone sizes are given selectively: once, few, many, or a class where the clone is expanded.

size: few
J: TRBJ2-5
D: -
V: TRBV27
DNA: TGTGCCAGCAGTTGTATGGAGAAGGAGACCCAGTACTTC
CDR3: CASSCMEKETQYF

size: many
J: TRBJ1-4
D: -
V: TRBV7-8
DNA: TGTGCCAGTCAACGTCAAAACAGGGAAAAACTGTTTTTT
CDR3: CASQRQNREKLFF

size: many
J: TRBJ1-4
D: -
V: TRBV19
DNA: TGTGCCAGTAGTATAGGGACAGTCGGAAATGAAAAACTGTTTTTT
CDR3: CASSIGTVGNEKLFF

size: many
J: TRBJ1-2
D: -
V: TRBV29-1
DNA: TGCAGCGTCGGAACAGGGTCTGGCTATGGCTACACCTTC
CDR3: CSVGTGSGYGYTF

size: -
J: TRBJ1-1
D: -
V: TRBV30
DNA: TGTGCCTGGAGTAGAGGAAGCAACACTGAAGCTTTCTTT
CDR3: CAWSRGSNTEAFF

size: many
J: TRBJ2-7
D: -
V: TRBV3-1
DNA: TGTGCCAGCAGCCAAGATTTAGGACTCTCGAGCTCCTACGAGCAGTACTTC
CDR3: CASSQDLGLSSSYEQYF

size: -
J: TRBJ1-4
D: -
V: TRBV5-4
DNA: TGTGTCAGCAGTTCCCTCGCAACTAATGAAAAACTGTTTTTT
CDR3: CVSSSLATNEKLFF

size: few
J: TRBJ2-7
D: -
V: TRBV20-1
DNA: TGCAGTGCAGGATCGGCAGTATCCTCCTACGAGCAGTACTTC
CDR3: CSAGSAVSSYEQYF

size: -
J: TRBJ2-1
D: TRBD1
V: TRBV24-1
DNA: TGTGCCACCAGTGATCCGGGACAGATTGACTCCTACAATGAGCAGTTCTTC
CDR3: CATSDPGQIDSYNEQFF

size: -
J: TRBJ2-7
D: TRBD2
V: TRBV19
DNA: TGTGCCAGTAGAATAGCGGGAAGAGACGAGCAGTACTTC
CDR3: CASRIAGRDEQYF

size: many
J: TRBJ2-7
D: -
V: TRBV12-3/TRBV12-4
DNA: TGTGCCAGCAGACAACCAGGGGACTACGAGCAGTACTTC
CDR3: CASRQPGDYEQYF

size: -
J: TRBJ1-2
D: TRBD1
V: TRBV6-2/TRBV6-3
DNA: TGTGCCAGCAGTTACGGGGACAGAGTTTATGGCTACACCTTC
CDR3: CASSYGDRVYGYTF

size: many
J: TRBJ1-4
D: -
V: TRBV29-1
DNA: TGCAGCGTTGGATCAGGTGGACAACTGTTTTTT
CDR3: CSVGSGGQLFF

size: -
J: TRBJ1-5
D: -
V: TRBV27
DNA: TGTGCCAGCAGTCCGGCCGGGGTCGGCAATCAGCCCCAGCATTTT
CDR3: CASSPAGVGNQPQHF

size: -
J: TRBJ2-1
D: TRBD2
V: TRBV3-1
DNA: TGTGCCAGCAGCCAAGTAGCGGGATACGGCTACAATGAGCAGTTCTTC
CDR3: CASSQVAGYGYNEQFF

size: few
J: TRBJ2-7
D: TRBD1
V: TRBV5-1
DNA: TGCGCCAGCAGCTTGGGAGACAGGGGGAACGAGCAGTACTTC
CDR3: CASSLGDRGNEQYF

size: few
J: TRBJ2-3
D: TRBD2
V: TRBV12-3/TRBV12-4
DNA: TGTGCCAGCAGCTCCCGAATAGCGGGAGGAACAGATACGCAGTATTTT
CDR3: CASSSRIAGGTDTQYF

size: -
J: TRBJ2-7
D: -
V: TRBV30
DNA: TGTGCCTGGAGCTTTTCGGTATTGGGGGAGCAGTACTTC
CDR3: CAWSFSVLGEQYF

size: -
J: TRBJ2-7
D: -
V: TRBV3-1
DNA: TGTGCCAGCAGCCAAGAGGGGGCCTACGAGCAGTACTTC
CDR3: CASSQEGAYEQYF

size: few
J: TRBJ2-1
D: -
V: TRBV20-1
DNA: TGCAGTGCTAGACAGACTAGAGGGGGACACAATGAGCAGTTCTTC
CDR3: CSARQTRGGHNEQFF

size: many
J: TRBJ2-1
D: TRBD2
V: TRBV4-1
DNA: TGCGCCAGCAGCCTCGGGACTAGCGGGAGAAAGGTGCGGCTTTATAATGAGCAGTTCTTC
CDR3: CASSLGTSGRKVRLYNEQFF

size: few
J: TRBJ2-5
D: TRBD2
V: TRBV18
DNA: TGTGCCAGCTCCAACCTAGCGGCCCCGTACCAAGAGACCCAGTACTTC
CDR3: CASSNLAAPYQETQYF

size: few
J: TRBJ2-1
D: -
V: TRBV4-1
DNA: TGCGCCAGCAGCCAAGATAGGGGTTGGGGTCCCAATGAGCAGTTCTTC
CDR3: CASSQDRGWGPNEQFF

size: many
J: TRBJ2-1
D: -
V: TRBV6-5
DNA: TGTGCCAGCAGTCTCAAGGGGACCTACAATGAGCAGTTCTTC
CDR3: CASSLKGTYNEQFF

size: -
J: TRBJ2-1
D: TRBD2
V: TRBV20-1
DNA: TGCAGTGCCCTTCCGGGGACTAAAGCTGACAATGAGCAGTTCTTC
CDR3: CSALPGTKADNEQFF

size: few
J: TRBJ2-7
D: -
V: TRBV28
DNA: TGTGCCAGCAGCTTGAGGGTCCCGTACGAGCAGTACTTC
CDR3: CASSLRVPYEQYF

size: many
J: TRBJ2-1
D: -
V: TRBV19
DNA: TGTGCCAGTAGTGGGAGACTCATCAATGAGCAGTTCTTC
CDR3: CASSGRLINEQFF

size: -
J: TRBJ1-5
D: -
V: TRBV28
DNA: TGTGCCAGCAGCACACCAGGGGCGCAGCCCCAGCATTTT
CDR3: CASSTPGAQPQHF

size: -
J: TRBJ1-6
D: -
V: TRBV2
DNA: TGTGCCAGCAGTGGACAGGCCGGCGCCTATAATTCACCCCTCCACTTT
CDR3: CASSGQAGAYNSPLHF

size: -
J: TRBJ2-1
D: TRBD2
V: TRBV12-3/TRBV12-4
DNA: TGTGCCAGCAGTCCCTTACTAGCGGGAATCCCCGATGAGCAGTTCTTC
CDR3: CASSPLLAGIPDEQFF

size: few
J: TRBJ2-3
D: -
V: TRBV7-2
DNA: TGTGCCAGCAGCTTAGCTATCACAGATACGCAGTATTTT
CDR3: CASSLAITDTQYF

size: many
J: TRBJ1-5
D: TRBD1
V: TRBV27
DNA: TGTGCCAGCAGCCTACAGGGGGCCAATCAGCCCCAGCATTTT
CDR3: CASSLQGANQPQHF

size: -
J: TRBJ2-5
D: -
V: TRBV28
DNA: TGTGCCAGCCACCCCCTATCCTGGAGCTTGGAGACCCAGTACTTC
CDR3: CASHPLSWSLETQYF

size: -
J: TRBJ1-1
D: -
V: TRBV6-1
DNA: TGTGCCAGCAGTCAAGAGAACACTGAAGCTTTCTTT
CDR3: CASSQENTEAFF

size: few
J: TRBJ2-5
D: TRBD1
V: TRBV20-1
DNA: TGCAGTGCTGAGGACAGGAAAGAGACCCAGTACTTC
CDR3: CSAEDRKETQYF

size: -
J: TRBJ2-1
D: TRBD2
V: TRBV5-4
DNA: TGTGCCAGCAGCTTGACTAGCGGGGACTACAATGAGCAGTTCTTC
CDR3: CASSLTSGDYNEQFF

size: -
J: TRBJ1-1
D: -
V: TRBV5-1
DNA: TGCGCCAGCAGCTCCCGGGACCACCCCCTAGAGACTTTCTTT
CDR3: CASSSRDHPLETFF

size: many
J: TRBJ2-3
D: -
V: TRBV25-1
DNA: TGTGCCAGCAGTGGCCTGACCCGGGATACGCAGTATTTT
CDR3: CASSGLTRDTQYF

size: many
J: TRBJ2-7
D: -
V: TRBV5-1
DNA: TGCGCCAGCAGCTTGGGCCCGGGGGAGCAGTACTTC
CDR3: CASSLGPGEQYF

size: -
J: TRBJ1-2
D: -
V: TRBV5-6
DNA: TGTGCCAGCAGCTCGCCAGGGGACTTCTTAGCTAACTATGGCTACACCTTC
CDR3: CASSSPGDFLANYGYTF

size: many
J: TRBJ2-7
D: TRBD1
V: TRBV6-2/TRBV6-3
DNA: TGTGCCAGCAGGCCGACAGGGGAAAAGGCCTACGAGCAGTACTTC
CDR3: CASRPTGEKAYEQYF

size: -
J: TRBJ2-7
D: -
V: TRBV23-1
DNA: TGCGCCAGCAGTCAATGGATGGTGGGCGAGCAGTACTTC
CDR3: CASSQWMVGEQYF

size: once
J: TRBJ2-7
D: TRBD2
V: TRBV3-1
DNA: TGTGCCAGCAGCCAAGGACTAGCGGGAGGGTACGAGCAGTACTTC
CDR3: CASSQGLAGGYEQYF

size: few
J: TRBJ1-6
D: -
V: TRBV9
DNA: TGTGCCAGCAGCGTAGACAGGGAGGAGGCCTATAATTCACCCCTCCACTTT
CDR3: CASSVDREEAYNSPLHF

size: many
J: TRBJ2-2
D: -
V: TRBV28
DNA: TGTGCCAGCAGTGGATTCGGACTTACCGGGGAGCTGTTTTTT
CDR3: CASSGFGLTGELFF

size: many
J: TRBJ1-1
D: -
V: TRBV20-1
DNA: TGCAGTGCTAGAGATGCCCCAGGGAACACTGAAGCTTTCTTT
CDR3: CSARDAPGNTEAFF

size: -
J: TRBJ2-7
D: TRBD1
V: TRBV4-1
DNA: TGCGCCAGCAGCCAAGACACCGGGACAGGGGGCGGGTACGAGCAGTACTTC
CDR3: CASSQDTGTGGGYEQYF

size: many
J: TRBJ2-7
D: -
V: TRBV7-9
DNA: TGTGCCAGCAGCCCCGGGACCTCCTACGAGCAGTACTTC
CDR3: CASSPGTSYEQYF

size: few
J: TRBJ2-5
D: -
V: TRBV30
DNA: TGTGCCTGGATTCGGAGCTTCCAGAGTCAAGAGACCCAGTACTTC
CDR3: CAWIRSFQSQETQYF

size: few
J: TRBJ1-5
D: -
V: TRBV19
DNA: TGTGCCAGTAAGGCACAGGTCGGGGGCAATCAGCCCCAGCATTTT
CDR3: CASKAQVGGNQPQHF

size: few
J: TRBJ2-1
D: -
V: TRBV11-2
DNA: TGTGCCAGCAGCTTCGGTAACAATGAGCAGTTCTTC
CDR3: CASSFGNNEQFF

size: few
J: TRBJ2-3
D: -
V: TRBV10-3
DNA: TGTGCCATCAGGGACGGCCGTTCCACAGATACGCAGTATTTT
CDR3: CAIRDGRSTDTQYF

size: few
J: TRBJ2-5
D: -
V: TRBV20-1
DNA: TGCAGTGCCGCCGGGACCTCGATAGAGACCCAGTACTTC
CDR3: CSAAGTSIETQYF

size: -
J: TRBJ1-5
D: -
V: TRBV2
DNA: TGTGCCAGCCTCCGGGATAGCAATCAGCCCCAGCATTTT
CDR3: CASLRDSNQPQHF

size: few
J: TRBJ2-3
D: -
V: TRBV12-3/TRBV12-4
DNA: TGTGCCAGCACCATTAGGGGGGGTACAGATACGCAGTATTTT
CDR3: CASTIRGGTDTQYF